This paragraph reports one T cell receptor beta chain. Germline-derived CDR1 and CDR2 are SGHRS and YFSETQ. V shed 4 bases and J shed 0 bases, with 11 bases lying between them. The CDR3 loop spans 15 amino acids. This specimen comes from a study of control samples from healthy donors and cancer patients. Assay: immunoSEQ multiplex PCR; the TCRdb copy retains only in-frame clones and omits some. There are roughly 90,000 clones in the sample; around nine tenths occur only once, and roughly a tenth lies in the top ten. The TCR originated in a woman aged 45-65 years with colorectal cancer. The V call is TRBV5-1, the J call TRBJ1-3, with D maybe TRBD1 (5 bases). Sequencing was done on a sample of PBMCs. CDR3 protein: CASSRGASSGNTIYF. The CDR3 DNA sequence: TGCGCCAGCAGCCGCGGGGCCTCCTCTGGAAACACCATATATTTT.